Below, 28 T cell receptor beta chains from the same sample are listed, as sequenced in a study of OX40 agonist ivuxolimab in advanced cancers. Measured with immunoSEQ multiplex PCR; TCRdb has only the in-frame clones, and not every one. The sample records some 90,000 clones, approximately 91% being singletons. Specimen: CD4+ or CD8+ T cells sorted from blood, collected in a trial of the OX40 agonist ivuxolimab. Receptors were obtained from an adult with an advanced solid tumor such as melanoma, head and neck, liver or kidney cancer.

This clone was picked up one time. The CDR3 loop is CARCAGRAINFLYNEQFF. CDR3 DNA sequence: TGTGCCAGATGTGCCGGGAGGGCCATCAACTTCTTATACAATGAGCAGTTCTTC. V is TRBV27 and J is TRBJ2-1; TRBD2 matches at 8 bases. The CDR3 has 18 amino acids. Germline V gene lookup returns CDR1 MNHEY and CDR2 SMNVEV (reference sequence). V dropped 9 bases and J dropped 4; count of bases not matched to a gene: 20.

The chain recombines TRBV28 with TRBJ2-7; no clear D gene. This CDR3 comprises 10 residues. The V gene lost 8 bases and the J gene lost 3 bases, with 5 bases spanning the gap. Germline loops: CDR1 MDHEN, CDR2 SYDVKM. CDR3 nucleotide sequence: TGTGCCAGCGGAAGCTACGAGCAGTACTTC. It translates to CASGSYEQYF. Full variable domain (rest looked up from reference TRBV28 and TRBJ2-7): DVKVTQSSRYLVKRTGEKVFLECVQDMDHENMFWYRQDPGLGLRLIYFSYDVKMKEKGDIPEGYSVSREKKERFSLILESASTNQTSMYLCASGSYEQYFGPGTRLTVT.

The chain is built from TRBV12-2 and TRBJ2-7; the table calls TRBD2, which could not be checked here. TRBV12-2 is tagged as a pseudogene. The CDR3 is made up of 16 amino acids. The CDR3 DNA is TGTGCAAGTCGCTTATGGGGTCTAGCGGGAAGGTACGAGCAGTACTTC. It translates to CASRLWGLAGRYEQYF.

The sample holds one count of this clone. The V call is TRBV5-4, the J call TRBJ2-3; tentatively, D is TRBD1 or TRBD2 (5 bases each). Trimming cost V 5 bases and J 4 bases, with 14 bases left between them. Germline V CDR1 and CDR2: SGHNT, YYREEE (reference sequence). The CDR3 covers 14 residues. This chain's CDR3 is CASRGTSKADTQYF. In DNA, the CDR3 is TGTGCCAGCAGGGGGACCTCAAAAGCAGATACGCAGTATTTT.

The CDR3 coding sequence is TGTGCCAGCAGTTTCGGTCAGCCCCAGCATTTT. Its protein is CASSFGQPQHF. The chain combines TRBV28 with TRBJ1-5; D ambiguous. The CDR3 loop spans 11 amino acids. The germline V gene encodes CDR1 MDHEN and CDR2 SYDVKM. The V and J ends lost 3 bases and 6 bases respectively, with 3 bases between them. Full variable domain (rest looked up from reference TRBV28 and TRBJ1-5): DVKVTQSSRYLVKRTGEKVFLECVQDMDHENMFWYRQDPGLGLRLIYFSYDVKMKEKGDIPEGYSVSREKKERFSLILESASTNQTSMYLCASSFGQPQHFGDGTRLSIL.

In this sample, this clone turned up a few times. The rearrangement links TRBV6-5 to TRBJ2-3; TRBD2 agrees at 8 bases. Germline CDR1 is MNHEY and CDR2 is SVGAGI. The CDR3 sequence is 15 residues long. With 6 bases clipped from V and 1 base from J, the junction kept 6 bases outside the gene matches. CDR3 sequence (DNA): TGTGCCAGCAGCCGGCGACTAGCGCGCACAGATACGCAGTATTTT. Translated: CASSRRLARTDTQYF.

This clone appeared a few times. The chain has TRBV30 and TRBJ2-1, with 11 bases lining up with TRBD2. Germline loops: CDR1 GTSNPN, CDR2 SVGIG (reference sequence). This CDR3 is 15 amino acids long. With V trimmed by 3 bases and J by 6 bases, 7 bases remained unmatched. The CDR3 is CAWSIHSGRANEQFF. Written as DNA, the CDR3 is TGTGCCTGGAGCATCCATAGCGGGAGGGCCAATGAGCAGTTCTTC.

V and J are TRBV19 and TRBJ2-7, with TRBD2 identical over 13 bases. The CDR3 loop spans 15 amino acids. Germline-derived CDR1 and CDR2 are LNHDA and SQIVND (reference sequence). With 5 bases clipped from V and 3 bases from J, the junction kept 4 bases outside the gene matches. DNA for the CDR3: TGTGCCAGTAGTCGGACTAGCGGGAGTATCTACGAGCAGTACTTC. Translated, it gives CASSRTSGSIYEQYF.

The CDR3 loop reads CASSLRELDTQYF. The CDR3 DNA reads as TGCGCCAGCAGCTTGCGGGAGTTAGATACGCAGTATTTT. The gene calls are TRBV5-1 and TRBJ2-3, with D maybe TRBD2 (6 bases). The ends were cut back, 1 base at V and 5 bases at J, with 8 bases in the middle. Per the germline V gene, CDR1 is SGHRS and CDR2 is YFSETQ. The CDR3 runs 13 residues.

This clone was detected once. The CDR3 DNA reads as TGTGCCAGTAGTGACTACTTGGCCAAAAACATTCAGTACTTC. It specifies CASSDYLAKNIQYF. The chain recombines TRBV19 with TRBJ2-4; tentatively, D is TRBD2 (5 bases). The CDR3 is made up of 14 amino acids. In germline, CDR1 is LNHDA, CDR2 SQIVND (reference sequence). Trimming removed 5 bases from V and 1 base from J, with 9 bases in between.

The genes are TRBV28 and TRBJ2-3; perhaps TRBD2 as D (9 bases). V was cut by 6 bases and J by 3 bases, with 22 bases left in between. Germline V CDR1 and CDR2: MDHEN, SYDVKM. The CDR3 contains 17 residues. The CDR3 region is CASSRGLGAGGTDTQYF. For the CDR3, the DNA is TGTGCCAGCAGCAGGGGGCTAGGAGCGGGAGGTACAGATACGCAGTATTTT. The full variable domain, its missing parts supplied by reference TRBV28 and TRBJ2-3, is DVKVTQSSRYLVKRTGEKVFLECVQDMDHENMFWYRQDPGLGLRLIYFSYDVKMKEKGDIPEGYSVSREKKERFSLILESASTNQTSMYLCASSRGLGAGGTDTQYFGPGTRLTVL.

The gene calls are TRBV4-1 and TRBJ1-1, with 7 bases matching TRBD1. The junction had 13 bases not matched to a gene; V was cut back by 8 bases and J by 1 base. Germline-derived CDR1 and CDR2 are MGHRA and YSYEKL. This CDR3 is built from 16 residues. Written as DNA, the CDR3 is TGCGCCAGCGGGTTGACAGGGCTTTTAGGGAACACTGAAGCTTTCTTT. Translating it yields CASGLTGLLGNTEAFF.

This chain joins TRBV2 and TRBJ2-3; TRBD2 agrees at 9 bases. This CDR3 has 14 amino acids. V shed 7 bases and J 5 bases; nucleotides not matched to a gene: 7. CDR1 SNHLY and CDR2 FYNNEI come from the germline V gene. In nucleotides, the CDR3 is TGTGCCAGCACAACGGCGGGAGGGCAAGATACGCAGTATTTT. Protein: CASTTAGGQDTQYF.

CDR3 sequence: CASSFKGDEKLFF. For the CDR3, the DNA is TGTGCCAGCAGCTTCAAGGGGGATGAAAAACTGTTTTTT. This chain joins TRBV5-4 and TRBJ1-4; tentative D call: TRBD1 (6 bases). CDR3 length: 13 amino acids. Trimming pared 2 bases from V and 6 bases from J, leaving 8 bases between. Germline V gene lookup returns CDR1 SGHNT and CDR2 YYREEE (reference sequence).

The V call is TRBV6-5, the J call TRBJ2-2; D is unresolved. The CDR3 loop spans 14 amino acids. Trimming pared 3 bases from V and 3 bases from J, leaving 8 bases between. Germline CDR1 MNHEY, CDR2 SVGAGI. In DNA, the CDR3 is TGTGCCAGCAGTTATATAGTGGACACCGGGGAGCTGTTTTTT. This sequence encodes CASSYIVDTGELFF.

The count of this clone is one. The rearrangement links TRBV7-2 to TRBJ1-5; no clear D gene. CDR1 and CDR2 from the germline V gene are SGHTA and FQGNSA. Trimming shortened V by 0 bases and J by 8 bases, and 17 bases separated the two germline ends. The CDR3 loop spans 16 amino acids. CDR3 sequence reads: CASSLAGLGIREPQHF. In nucleotides, the CDR3 is TGTGCCAGCAGCTTAGCAGGACTGGGGATAAGGGAGCCCCAGCATTTT. Full variable domain (outside the CDR3, taken from reference TRBV7-2 and TRBJ1-5): GAGVSQSPSNKVTEKGKDVELRCDPISGHTALYWYRQSLGQGLEFLIYFQGNSAPDKSGLPSDRFSAERTGGSVSTLTIQRTQQEDSAVYLCASSLAGLGIREPQHFGDGTRLSIL.

This chain joins TRBV9 and TRBJ1-6; possibly TRBD1 for D (6 bases). Germline V gene sequence: CDR1 SGDLS, CDR2 YYNGEE. The length of the CDR3 is 14 residues. V dropped 4 bases and J dropped 5 bases, with 10 bases sitting between them. The CDR3 sequence: CASSRGQNNSPLHF. The CDR3 DNA sequence: TGTGCCAGCAGCAGAGGACAGAATAATTCACCCCTCCACTTT.

The J gene is TRBJ2-3, the V gene TRBV5-1; 7 bases line up with TRBD2. The germline V gene encodes CDR1 SGHRS and CDR2 YFSETQ. The junction had 3 bases not matched to a gene; V was cut back by 1 base and J by 1 base. This CDR3 has 15 residues. The DNA for the CDR3 is TGCGCCAGCAGCTTGTTCAGCGGGGGCACAGATACGCAGTATTTT. As protein: CASSLFSGGTDTQYF.

This clone has just a few counts. The chain has TRBV7-2 and TRBJ2-7; the D call may be TRBD1 or TRBD2 (5 bases each). V lost 1 base and J 6 bases, leaving 13 bases between the germline ends. The CDR3 loop spans 14 amino acids. Germline CDR1 SGHTA, CDR2 FQGNSA. CDR3 nucleotides: TGTGCCAGCAGCTTAGACGTGGGGGTCTTCGAGCAGTACTTC. Translation: CASSLDVGVFEQYF.

The sample holds a few counts of this clone. The genes are TRBV28 and TRBJ1-4, with D uncertain. The CDR3 covers 12 residues. CDR1 MDHEN and CDR2 SYDVKM come from the germline V gene. V lost 10 bases and J 4 bases, leaving 10 bases between the germline ends. CDR3 bases: TGTGCCACAACGGCAGTTAATGAAAAACTGTTTTTT. Residues: CATTAVNEKLFF.

This chain connects TRBV7-9 to TRBJ1-5; weak D call: TRBD1 (6 bases). The CDR3 loop spans 15 amino acids. V was shortened by 5 bases and J by 4 bases, with 15 bases between the two germline ends. In germline, CDR1 is SEHNR, CDR2 FQNEAQ (reference sequence). The CDR3 reads CASSLQGPGNQPQHF. DNA for the CDR3: TGTGCCAGCAGCCTGCAGGGGCCGGGAAATCAGCCCCAGCATTTT.

The genes are TRBV7-2 and TRBJ2-7; 8 bases fit TRBD1. Germline V CDR1 and CDR2: SGHTA, FQGNSA. Trimming took 4 bases from V and 0 from J; bases not matched to a gene: 2. CDR3 length equals 14 residues. The CDR3 DNA sequence: TGTGCCAGCAGCTCAGACAGGGGCTCCTACGAGCAGTACTTC. Its protein product is CASSSDRGSYEQYF.

This chain joins TRBV6-4 and TRBJ2-7, with 9 bases that match TRBD1. Losses at the gene ends were 0 bases for V and 5 bases for J; bases not matched to a gene: 14. CDR3 length: 18 residues. CDR1 is MRHNA and CDR2 is SNTAGT in the germline V gene. In DNA, the CDR3 is TGTGCCAGCAGTGACTCAAACAGGGGGCGCGTATTCGCCCACGAGCAGTACTTC. It encodes CASSDSNRGRVFAHEQYF.

This chain links TRBV4-1 with TRBJ2-3; D uncertain. From germline, CDR1 is MGHRA and CDR2 YSYEKL. V lost 1 base and J lost 5, with 13 bases in between. The CDR3 spans 15 residues. CDR3 amino acids: CASSQVGAKIDTQYF. In DNA, the CDR3 is TGCGCCAGCAGCCAAGTAGGCGCGAAAATAGATACGCAGTATTTT.

The DNA of the CDR3 is TGTGCCTGGAGTGTAGGGGTTTACAATGAGCAGTTCTTC. Amino acid sequence: CAWSVGVYNEQFF. The rearrangement links TRBV30 to TRBJ2-1, with D tentatively TRBD1 (5 bases). CDR1 is GTSNPN and CDR2 is SVGIG in the germline V gene (reference sequence). There are 13 residues in the CDR3. The ends were cut back, 0 bases at V and 4 bases at J, with 7 bases in the middle.

V usage is TRBV18 and J usage is TRBJ1-2; 10 bases are a match to TRBD1. The V and J ends lost 3 bases and 4 bases, in that order; junction bases with no gene match: 5. Germline CDR1 is KGHSH and CDR2 is LQKENI. This CDR3 is built from 15 residues. The CDR3 region is CASSPGTGAGYGYTF. In nucleotides, the CDR3 is TGTGCCAGCTCACCCGGGACAGGGGCTGGCTATGGCTACACCTTC.

The CDR3 DNA reads as TGTGCCATCAGGCGTGAGGGCACATCCACAGATACGCAGTATTTT. Translating gives CAIRREGTSTDTQYF. The genes are TRBV10-3 and TRBJ2-3, with D tentatively TRBD2 (5 bases). The V gene lost 6 bases and the J gene lost 2 bases, with 15 bases spanning the gap. Germline V lookup: CDR1 ENHRY, CDR2 SYGVKD. This CDR3 contains 15 residues.

The rearrangement uses TRBV18 and TRBJ2-7, with D perhaps matching TRBD1 or TRBD2 (5 bases each). Trimming took 2 bases from V and 5 from J, leaving 13 bases between them. Germline V gene lookup returns CDR1 KGHSH and CDR2 LQKENI. The CDR3 sequence is 14 residues long. The CDR3 DNA is TGTGCCAGCTCACCAGGGGGTACTCCCCACGAGCAGTACTTC. As protein: CASSPGGTPHEQYF.